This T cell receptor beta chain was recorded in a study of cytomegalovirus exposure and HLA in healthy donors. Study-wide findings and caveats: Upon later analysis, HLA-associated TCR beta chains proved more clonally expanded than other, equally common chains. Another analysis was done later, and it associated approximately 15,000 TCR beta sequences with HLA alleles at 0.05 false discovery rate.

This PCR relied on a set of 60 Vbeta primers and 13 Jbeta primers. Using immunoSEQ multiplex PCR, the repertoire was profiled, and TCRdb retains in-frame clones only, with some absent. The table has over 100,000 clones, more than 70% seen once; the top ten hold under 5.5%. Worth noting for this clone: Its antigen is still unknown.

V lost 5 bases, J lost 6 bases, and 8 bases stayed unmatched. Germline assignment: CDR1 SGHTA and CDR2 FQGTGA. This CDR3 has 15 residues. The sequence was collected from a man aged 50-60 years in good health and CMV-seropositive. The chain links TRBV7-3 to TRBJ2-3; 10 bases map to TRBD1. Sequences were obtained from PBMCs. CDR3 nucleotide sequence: TGTGCCAGCAGCCGGGACAGGGGTTGGTCGGATACGCAGTATTTT. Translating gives CASSRDRGWSDTQYF.